One and the same sample provided the 8 T cell receptor beta chains below, sequenced in a study of T cell responses to AZD1222 COVID-19 vaccine. Sequencing used immunoSEQ multiplex PCR; TCRdb keeps in-frame clones, though not all of them. The data contain around 140,000 clones, around 90% of them singletons. The material sequenced was peripheral blood, taken on day 0 of AZD1222 vaccination. These TCRs come from an adult in good health.

The chain combines TRBV7-3 with TRBJ2-3, with a possible D match to TRBD1 (5 bases). The V end lost 5 bases, the J end lost 5 bases, and 11 bases lay between the germline ends. The CDR3 is made up of 13 amino acids. The germline V gene has CDR1 SGHTA and CDR2 FQGTGA. The CDR3 loop is CASSPQGGDTQYF. The CDR3 bases are TGTGCCAGCAGCCCGCAGGGTGGAGATACGCAGTATTTT. Complete variable domain (other parts from reference TRBV7-3 and TRBJ2-3): GAGVSQTPSNKVTEKGKYVELRCDPISGHTALYWYRQSLGQGPEFLIYFQGTGAADDSGLPNDRFFAVRPEGSVSTLKIQRTERGDSAVYLCASSPQGGDTQYFGPGTRLTVL.

This chain connects TRBV27 to TRBJ1-6; possibly TRBD1 for D (6 bases). CDR1 is MNHEY and CDR2 is SMNVEV in the germline V gene (reference sequence). The ends were cut back, 7 bases at V and 13 bases at J, with 20 bases in the middle. The CDR3 runs to 14 residues. The chain's CDR3 is CASTLLGGGEPLHF. The CDR3 bases are TGTGCCAGCACCCTCCTAGGAGGGGGGGAGCCCCTCCACTTT.

CDR3 sequence (DNA): TGTGCCAGCGCCACCGGGACCCCGGGCACCGGGGAGCTGTTTTTT. It codes for CASATGTPGTGELFF. The chain combines TRBV5-4 with TRBJ2-2; D tentatively reads TRBD1 or TRBD2 (5 bases each). This CDR3 has 15 residues. From germline, CDR1 is SGHNT and CDR2 YYREEE (reference sequence). V was trimmed by 7 bases and J by 4 bases, leaving 17 bases between them.

The chain uses TRBV3-1 (or the pseudogene TRBV3-2) and TRBJ2-7; tentatively, D is TRBD1 or TRBD2 (7 bases each). The CDR3 runs to 14 residues. V was pared by 4 bases and J by 3 bases, with 13 bases between. Per the germline V gene, CDR1 is LGHDT and CDR2 is YNNKEL (reference sequence). DNA of the CDR3: TGTGCCAGCAGCCCAGGGGGGGAAGACTACGAGCAGTACTTC. It encodes CASSPGGEDYEQYF.

The rearrangement links TRBV29-1 to TRBJ2-7, with unresolved D. V lost 4 bases to trimming and J lost 0 bases, with 10 bases between them. This CDR3 has 13 amino acids. Germline values: CDR1 SQVTM, CDR2 ANQGSEA. As DNA, the CDR3 is TGCAGCGTTGGCCTCAGACGCTCCTACGAGCAGTACTTC. It is translated as CSVGLRRSYEQYF.

This clone showed up just once. The V call is TRBV10-3, the J call TRBJ2-4, with D hard to call. The germline gives CDR1 ENHRY, CDR2 SYGVKD. Trimming took off 7 bases at V and 6 bases at J, with 13 bases between the two ends. The CDR3 is made up of 13 amino acids. The CDR3 sequence is CAITPAPGNIQYF. DNA for the CDR3: TGTGCCATCACCCCGGCACCCGGAAACATTCAGTACTTC.

This chain connects TRBV7-9 to TRBJ2-1, with D hard to call. V dropped 1 base and J dropped 10 bases, with 2 bases sitting between them. This CDR3 comprises 10 residues. From germline, CDR1 is SEHNR and CDR2 FQNEAQ (reference sequence). The CDR3 region has the DNA TGTGCCAGCAGCTTAGGAGAGCAGTTCTTC. It yields the protein CASSLGEQFF.

The gene calls are TRBV11-2 and TRBJ1-2; D is perhaps TRBD1 (5 bases). The CDR3 totals 15 residues. Per germline, CDR1 SGHAT and CDR2 FQNNGV. V lost 4 bases and J 6 bases, leaving 18 bases between the germline ends. CDR3 protein: CASSSTWGGFNGYTF. In DNA, the CDR3 is TGTGCCAGCAGCTCCACCTGGGGGGGGTTTAATGGCTACACCTTC.